One sample yielded the 6 T cell receptor beta chains listed below, sequenced in a study of T cells after yellow fever vaccination (dated by TCRdb to the late 2010s). Library prep was done by 5' RACE. The run used an Illumina NovaSeq 6000. The public reads were run again by TCRdb, first through fastp at Q25 and then through MiXCR, and only productive beta chains were kept. Rows merge per CDR3 protein into single entries with the most common DNA and genes. The sample has 100,000 to 150,000 distinct CDR3 sequences on record, roughly 10% of them singletons. The ten largest clonotypes hold roughly 40% of the sample. The treatment or condition label, as the study defines it: live attenuated yellow fever vaccine strain. Sequencing used CD8+ T cells sorted from PBMCs, obtained on the day of the yellow fever booster vaccination. The receptors derive from a man younger than 35 who received the YFV17D yellow fever vaccine.

The genes are TRBV7-8 and TRBJ1-1; D is possibly TRBD1 (5 bases). Between the trimmed V and J ends, which lost 2 bases and 1 base, there was a span of 23 bases. The CDR3 is 19 amino acids. The germline gives CDR1 SGHVS, CDR2 FQNEAQ. The CDR3 here is CASSLSIVGDVRPNTEAFF. CDR3 sequence (DNA): TGTGCCAGCAGCTTAAGTATAGTGGGGGACGTTCGACCGAACACTGAAGCTTTCTTT.

This clonotype was detected only a few times. The chain employs TRBV6-1 and TRBJ2-3; perhaps TRBD2 as D (6 bases). The V end lost 4 bases, the J end lost 4 bases, and 18 bases lay between the germline ends. CDR3 length equals 16 residues. Per germline, CDR1 MNHNS and CDR2 SASEGT. The CDR3 loop reads CASSALTIASADTQYF. CDR3 nucleotides: TGTGCCAGCAGTGCCCTGACTATCGCTAGCGCAGATACGCAGTATTTT.

This clonotype was counted ten times or more. The chain uses TRBV4-1 and TRBJ2-2; 7 bases map to TRBD2. The CDR3 spans 17 residues. V was pared by 4 bases and J by 2 bases, with 10 bases of the junction left unmatched. CDR1 and CDR2 from the germline V gene are MGHRA and YSYEKL. The CDR3 coding sequence is TGCGCCAGCAGCCTTTATTTCCGGGACTACAACACCGGGGAGCTGTTTTTT. Protein product: CASSLYFRDYNTGELFF.

The chain combines TRBV6-2 or TRBV6-3 with TRBJ2-2; D not resolved. V was clipped by 5 bases and J by 6 bases, with 10 bases between them. Germline V lookup: CDR1 MNHEY, CDR2 SVGEGT. This CDR3 has 13 residues. CDR3 sequence: CASSPGYPGELFF. CDR3 nucleotides: TGTGCCAGCAGTCCCGGTTATCCCGGGGAGCTGTTTTTT.

This clonotype was recorded at least ten times. The genes are TRBV29-1 and TRBJ1-2, with D unclear. The CDR3 spans 15 residues. Germline CDR1 is SQVTM and CDR2 is ANQGSEA. With 1 base removed from V and 3 bases from J, the gap between germline ends came to 15 bases. For the CDR3, the DNA is TGCAGCGTTGAAGCGGCAGCTTCGGCTTACTATGGCTACACCTTC. This gives the protein CSVEAAASAYYGYTF.

This clonotype appeared a few times. The rearrangement joins TRBV6-1 to TRBJ2-7; 10 bases match TRBD1. CDR3 length equals 16 residues. The V segment lost 0 bases and the J segment 4 bases; nucleotides outside the gene matches: 6. Germline V gene sequence: CDR1 MNHNS, CDR2 SASEGT. The CDR3 region is CASSEAEGGQGYEQYF. The CDR3 DNA reads TGTGCCAGCAGTGAAGCGGAGGGGGGACAGGGGTACGAGCAGTACTTC.